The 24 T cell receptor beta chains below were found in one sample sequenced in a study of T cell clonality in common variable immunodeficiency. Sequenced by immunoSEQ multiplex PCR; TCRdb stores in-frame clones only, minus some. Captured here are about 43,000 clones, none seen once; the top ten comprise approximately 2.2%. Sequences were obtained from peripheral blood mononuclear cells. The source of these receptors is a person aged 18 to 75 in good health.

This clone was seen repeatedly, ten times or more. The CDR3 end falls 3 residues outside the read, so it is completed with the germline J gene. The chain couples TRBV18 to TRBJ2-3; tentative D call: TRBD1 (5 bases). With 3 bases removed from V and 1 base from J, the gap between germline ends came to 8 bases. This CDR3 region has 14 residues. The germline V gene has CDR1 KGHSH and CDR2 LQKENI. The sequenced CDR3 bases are TGTGCCAGCTCACCGTCCAGGGGCACAGATACG. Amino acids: CASSPSRGTDT. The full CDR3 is CASSPSRGTDTQYF.

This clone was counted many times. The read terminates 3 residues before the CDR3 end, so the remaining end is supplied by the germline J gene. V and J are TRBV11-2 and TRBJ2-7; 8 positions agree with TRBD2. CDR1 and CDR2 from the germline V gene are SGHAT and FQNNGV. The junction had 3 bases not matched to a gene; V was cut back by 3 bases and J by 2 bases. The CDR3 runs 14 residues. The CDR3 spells CASSLQRETYEQYF. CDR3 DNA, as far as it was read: TGTGCCAGCAGCTTGCAGCGGGAGACCTACGAG.

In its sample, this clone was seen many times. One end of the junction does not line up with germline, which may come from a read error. The CDR3 bases that were read are TGCGCCAGCAGCCAAGATCCGAGTGATAGCAATCAGCCG. The encoded protein is CASSQDPSDSNQP. The full CDR3 protein is CASSQDPSDSNQPQYF. The chain is built from TRBV4-2 and TRBJ2-3, with D unresolved. The sequence runs out 3 residues before the end of the CDR3; the remainder is reconstructed from the germline J gene. Germline CDR1 LGHNA, CDR2 YNFKEQ. The CDR3 is 16 amino acids.

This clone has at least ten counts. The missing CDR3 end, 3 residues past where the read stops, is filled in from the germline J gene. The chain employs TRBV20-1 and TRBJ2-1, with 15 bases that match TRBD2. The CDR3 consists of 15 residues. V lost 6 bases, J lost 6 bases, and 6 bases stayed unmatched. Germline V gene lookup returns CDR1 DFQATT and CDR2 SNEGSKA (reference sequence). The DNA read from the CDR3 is TGCAGTGCGGGGACTAGCGGGAGGTCAGTCAATGAG. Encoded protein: CSAGTSGRSVNE. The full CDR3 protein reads CSAGTSGRSVNEQFF.

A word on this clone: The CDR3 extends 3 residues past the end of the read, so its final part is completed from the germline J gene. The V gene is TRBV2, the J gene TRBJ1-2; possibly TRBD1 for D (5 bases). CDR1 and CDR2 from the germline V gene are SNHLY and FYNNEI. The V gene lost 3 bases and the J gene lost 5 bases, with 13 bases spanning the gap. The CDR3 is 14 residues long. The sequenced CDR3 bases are TGTGCCAGCAGTGACAACATGAGGGGTTATGGC. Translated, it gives CASSDNMRGYG. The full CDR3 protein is CASSDNMRGYGYTF.

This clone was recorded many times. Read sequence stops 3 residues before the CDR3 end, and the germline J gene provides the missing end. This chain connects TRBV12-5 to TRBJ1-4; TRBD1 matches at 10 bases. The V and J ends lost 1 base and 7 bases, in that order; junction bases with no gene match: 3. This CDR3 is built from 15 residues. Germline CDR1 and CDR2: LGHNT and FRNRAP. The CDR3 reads CASGLEDRGPEKLFF. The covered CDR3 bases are TGTGCTAGTGGTTTGGAAGACAGGGGGCCTGAAAAA.

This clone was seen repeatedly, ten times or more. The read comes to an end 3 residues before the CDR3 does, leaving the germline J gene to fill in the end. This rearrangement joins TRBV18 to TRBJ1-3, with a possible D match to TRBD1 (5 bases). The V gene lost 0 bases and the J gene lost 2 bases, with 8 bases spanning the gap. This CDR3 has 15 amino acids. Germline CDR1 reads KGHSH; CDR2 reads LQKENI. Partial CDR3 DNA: TGTGCCAGCTCACCACCGGGGCAAACTGGAAACACC. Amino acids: CASSPPGQTGNT. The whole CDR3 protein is CASSPPGQTGNTIYF.

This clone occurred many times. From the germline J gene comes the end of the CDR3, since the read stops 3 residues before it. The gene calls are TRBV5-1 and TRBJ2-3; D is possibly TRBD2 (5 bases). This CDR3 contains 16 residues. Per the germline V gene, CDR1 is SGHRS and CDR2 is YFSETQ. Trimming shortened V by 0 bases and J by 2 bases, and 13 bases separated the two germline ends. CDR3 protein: CASSLDFSVNTDTQYF. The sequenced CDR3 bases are TGCGCCAGCAGCTTGGATTTTAGCGTCAACACAGATACG.

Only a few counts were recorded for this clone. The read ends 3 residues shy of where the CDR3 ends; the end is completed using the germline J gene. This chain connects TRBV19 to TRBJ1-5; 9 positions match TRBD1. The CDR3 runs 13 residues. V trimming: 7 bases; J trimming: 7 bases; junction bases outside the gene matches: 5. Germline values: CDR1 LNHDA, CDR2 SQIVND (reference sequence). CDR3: CASNPGTGQPQHF. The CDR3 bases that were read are TGTGCCAGTAACCCCGGGACAGGGCAGCCC.

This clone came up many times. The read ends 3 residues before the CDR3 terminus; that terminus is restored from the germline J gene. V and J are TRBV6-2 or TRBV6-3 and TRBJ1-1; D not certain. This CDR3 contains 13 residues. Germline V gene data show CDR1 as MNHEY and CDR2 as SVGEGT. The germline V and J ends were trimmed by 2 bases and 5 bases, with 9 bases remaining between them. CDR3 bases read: TGTGCCAGCAGTTACAGGGTTATGACTGAA. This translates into CASSYRVMTE. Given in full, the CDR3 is CASSYRVMTEAFF.

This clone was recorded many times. This CDR3 reads CASSLGRKNTEAFF. The sequenced part of the CDR3 DNA is TGTGCCAGCAGCTTAGGGCGGAAAAACACTGAA. The V gene is TRBV7-8, the J gene TRBJ1-1; the D is unclear. Read sequence stops 3 residues before the CDR3 end, and the germline J gene provides the missing end. The germline V and J ends were trimmed by 1 base and 2 bases, with 8 bases remaining between them. The V gene's germline CDR1 is SGHVS and CDR2 FQNEAQ. CDR3 size: 14 residues.

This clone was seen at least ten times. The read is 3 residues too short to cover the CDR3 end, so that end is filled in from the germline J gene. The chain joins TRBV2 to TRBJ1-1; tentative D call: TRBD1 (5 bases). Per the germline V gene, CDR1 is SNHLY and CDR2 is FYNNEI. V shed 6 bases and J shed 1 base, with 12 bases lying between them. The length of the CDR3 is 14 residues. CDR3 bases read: TGTGCCAGCAGAACAGGACAAAAGAACACTGAA. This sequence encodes CASRTGQKNTE. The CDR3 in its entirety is CASRTGQKNTEAFF. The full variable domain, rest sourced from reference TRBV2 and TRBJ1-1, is EPEVTQTPSHQVTQMGQEVILRCVPISNHLYFYWYRQILGQKVEFLVSFYNNEISEKSEIFDDQFSVERPDGSNFTLKIRSTKLEDSAMYFCASRTGQKNTEAFFGQGTRLTVV.

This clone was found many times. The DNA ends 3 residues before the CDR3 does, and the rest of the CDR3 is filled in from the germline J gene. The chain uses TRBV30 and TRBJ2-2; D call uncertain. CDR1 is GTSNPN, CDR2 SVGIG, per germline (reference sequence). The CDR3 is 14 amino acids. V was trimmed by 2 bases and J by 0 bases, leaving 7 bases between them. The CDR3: CAWSKLANTGELFF. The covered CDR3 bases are TGTGCCTGGAGTAAACTGGCGAACACCGGGGAG. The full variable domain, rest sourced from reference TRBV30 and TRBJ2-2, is SQTIHQWPATLVQPVGSPLSLECTVEGTSNPNLYWYRQAAGRGLQLLFYSVGIGQISSEVPQNLSASRPQDRQFILSSKKLLLSDSGFYLCAWSKLANTGELFFGEGSRLTVL.

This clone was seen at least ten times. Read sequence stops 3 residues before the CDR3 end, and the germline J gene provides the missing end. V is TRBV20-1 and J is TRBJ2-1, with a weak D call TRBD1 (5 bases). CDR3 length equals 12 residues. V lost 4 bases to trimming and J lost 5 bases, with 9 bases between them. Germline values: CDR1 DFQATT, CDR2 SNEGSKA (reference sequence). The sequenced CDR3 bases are TGCAGTGCTAACCCGGACAACAATGAG. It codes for CSANPDNNE. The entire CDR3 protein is CSANPDNNEQFF.

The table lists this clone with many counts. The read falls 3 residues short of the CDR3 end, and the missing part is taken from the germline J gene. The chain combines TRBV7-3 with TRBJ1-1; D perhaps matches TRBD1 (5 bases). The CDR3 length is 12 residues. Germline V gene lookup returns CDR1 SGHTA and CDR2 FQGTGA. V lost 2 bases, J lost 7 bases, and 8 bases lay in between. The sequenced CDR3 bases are TGTGCCAGCAGCTTAGGGGGGGGTGAA. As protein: CASSLGGGE. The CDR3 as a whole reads CASSLGGGEAFF.

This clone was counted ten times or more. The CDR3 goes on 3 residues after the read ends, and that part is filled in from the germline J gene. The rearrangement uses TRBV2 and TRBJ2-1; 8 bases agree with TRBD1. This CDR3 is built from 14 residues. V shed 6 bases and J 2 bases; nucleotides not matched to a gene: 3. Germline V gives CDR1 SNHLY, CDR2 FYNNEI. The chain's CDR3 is CASRLQGAYNEQFF. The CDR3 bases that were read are TGTGCCAGCAGGCTACAGGGGGCCTACAATGAG.

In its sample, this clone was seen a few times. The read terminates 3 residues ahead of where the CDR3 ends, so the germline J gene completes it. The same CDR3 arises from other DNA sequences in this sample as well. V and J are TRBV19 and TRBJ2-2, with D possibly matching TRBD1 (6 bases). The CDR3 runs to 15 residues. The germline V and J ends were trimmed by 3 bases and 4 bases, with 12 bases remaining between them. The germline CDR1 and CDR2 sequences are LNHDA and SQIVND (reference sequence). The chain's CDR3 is CASSIDRLITGELFF. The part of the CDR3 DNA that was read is TGTGCCAGTAGTATTGACAGGCTAATCACCGGGGAG. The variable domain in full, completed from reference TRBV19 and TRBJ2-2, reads DGGITQSPKYLFRKEGQNVTLSCEQNLNHDAMYWYRQDPGQGLRLIYYSQIVNDFQKGDIAEGYSVSREKKESFPLTVTSAQKNPTAFYLCASSIDRLITGELFFGEGSRLTVL.

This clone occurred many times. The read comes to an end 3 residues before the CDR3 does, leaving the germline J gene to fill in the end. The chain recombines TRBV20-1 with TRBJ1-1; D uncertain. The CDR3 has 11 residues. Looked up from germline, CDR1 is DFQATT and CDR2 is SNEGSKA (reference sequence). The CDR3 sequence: CSARDQTQAFF. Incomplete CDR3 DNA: TGCAGTGCTAGAGATCAGACACAA.

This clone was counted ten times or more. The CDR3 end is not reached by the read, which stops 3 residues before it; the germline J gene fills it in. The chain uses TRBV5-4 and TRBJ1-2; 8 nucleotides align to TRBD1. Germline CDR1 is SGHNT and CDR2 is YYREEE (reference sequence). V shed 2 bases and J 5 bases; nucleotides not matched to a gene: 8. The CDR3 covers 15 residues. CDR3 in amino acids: CASSFGQGDKYGYTF. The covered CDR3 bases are TGTGCCAGCAGCTTCGGACAGGGAGACAAGTATGGC.

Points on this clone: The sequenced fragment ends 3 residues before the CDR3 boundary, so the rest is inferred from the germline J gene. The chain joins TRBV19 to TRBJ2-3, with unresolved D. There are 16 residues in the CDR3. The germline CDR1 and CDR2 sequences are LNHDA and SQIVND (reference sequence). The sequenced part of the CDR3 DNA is TGTGCCAGTAGTATGGCCCGCGACACTCTGAATCAGCCG. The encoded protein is CASSMARDTLNQP. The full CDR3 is CASSMARDTLNQPQYF.

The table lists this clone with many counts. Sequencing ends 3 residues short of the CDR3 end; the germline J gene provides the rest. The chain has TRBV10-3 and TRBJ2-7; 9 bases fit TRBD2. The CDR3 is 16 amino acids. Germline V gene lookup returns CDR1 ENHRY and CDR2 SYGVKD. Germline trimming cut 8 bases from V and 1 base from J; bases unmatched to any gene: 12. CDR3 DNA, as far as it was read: TGTGCCATCGGTCCCTCTAGACTAGCGGAATCCTACGAG. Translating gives CAIGPSRLAESYE. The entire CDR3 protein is CAIGPSRLAESYEQYF.

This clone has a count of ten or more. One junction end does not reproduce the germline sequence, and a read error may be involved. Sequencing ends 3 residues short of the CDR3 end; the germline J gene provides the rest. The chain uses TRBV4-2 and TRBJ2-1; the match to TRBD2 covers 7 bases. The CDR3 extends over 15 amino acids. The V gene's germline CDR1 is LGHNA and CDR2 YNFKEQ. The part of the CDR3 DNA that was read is TGCGCCAGCAGCCAATTGGGGGGGTCCTACAATGAG. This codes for CASSQLGGSYNE. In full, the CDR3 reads CASSQLGGSYNEQFF.

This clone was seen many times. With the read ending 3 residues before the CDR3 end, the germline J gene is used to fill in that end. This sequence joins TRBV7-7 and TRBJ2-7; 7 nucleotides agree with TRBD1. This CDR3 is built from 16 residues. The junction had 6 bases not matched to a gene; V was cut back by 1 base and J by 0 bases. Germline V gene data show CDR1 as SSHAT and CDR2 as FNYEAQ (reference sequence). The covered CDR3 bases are TGTGCCAGCAGCTTAGGTCCGGACAGGTCCTCCTACGAG. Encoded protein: CASSLGPDRSSYE. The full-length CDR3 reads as CASSLGPDRSSYEQYF.

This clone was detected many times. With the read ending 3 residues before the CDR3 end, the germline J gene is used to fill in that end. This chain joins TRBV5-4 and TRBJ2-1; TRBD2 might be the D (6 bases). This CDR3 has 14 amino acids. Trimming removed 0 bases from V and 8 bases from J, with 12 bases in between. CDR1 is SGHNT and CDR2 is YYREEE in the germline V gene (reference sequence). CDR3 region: CASSLVLAMDEQFF. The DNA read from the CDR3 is TGTGCCAGCAGCTTGGTACTAGCTATGGATGAG.